This TCR beta chain was captured in a study of T cell changes during pregnancy in multiple sclerosis. This table comes from immunoSEQ multiplex PCR, and its TCRdb copy is limited to in-frame clones, with some not included. The repertoire holds 95,000 to 100,000 clones, with about 90% as singletons. V was shortened by 8 bases and J by 0 bases, with 13 bases between the two germline ends. The CDR3 consists of 14 residues. The germline V gene encodes CDR1 SNHLY and CDR2 FYNNEI. The chain has TRBV2 and TRBJ1-1, with a weak D call TRBD1 (6 bases). The sequencing here drew on peripheral blood, taken after pregnancy. The source of this sequence is a female donor in good health, enrolled as a control in a pregnancy study. The CDR3 reads CASGQNLMNTEAFF. CDR3 DNA: TGTGCCAGCGGACAGAATCTTATGAACACTGAAGCTTTCTTT.